This TCR beta chain was obtained from a study of blood T cells in healthy people across ages. For every donor, a draw yielded around 9.4 milliliters of peripheral blood. CDR3 length: 14 amino acids. Germline loops: CDR1 DFQATT, CDR2 SNEGSKA (reference sequence). Primers used in a second PCR of roughly 6 to 11 cycles were a sample-barcoded 5' primer and a J-beta primer mix. TCRdb re-analysed the 5' RACE reads in MiXCR, keeping a single row per CDR3 protein. Here the sample spans some 1,800,000 distinct CDR3 sequences, about two fifths being singletons. The chain links TRBV20-1 to TRBJ1-2; D is uncertain. The sample consisted of blood. The TCR sequence derives from a human donor in good health. CDR3 sequence (DNA): TGCAGCGCACGCTCGGGCCTACTTAACTATGGCTACACCTTC. It is translated as CSARSGLLNYGYTF.